These 17 T cell receptor beta chains were sequenced from one sample in a study of blood T cell repertoires in COVID-19 (dated by TCRdb to about 2020). The library was built by means of the immunoSEQ multiplex PCR assay. TCRdb mirrors the immuneACCESS table, restricted to in-frame sequences. Some clones are absent from its copies; in checked studies, under half trace to an unresolved V gene, and the reason for the others is unknown. This sample gives fewer than 250,000 clones in total; 80% to 85% of them show up just once. More than 9% of the sample is held by the ten biggest clonotypes. The source material was peripheral blood. The receptors were sampled from a woman older than 75 with COVID-19, enrolled during active disease.

This chain links TRBV29-1 with TRBJ2-7, with D maybe TRBD1 (6 bases). The V gene lost 1 base and the J gene lost 2 bases, with 9 bases spanning the gap. The CDR3 is 13 residues long. CDR1 and CDR2 from the germline V gene are SQVTM and ANQGSEA. CDR3 sequence reads: CSVEGQAPYEQYF. The CDR3 DNA follows: TGCAGCGTTGAAGGACAGGCCCCCTACGAGCAGTACTTC.

This chain links TRBV2 with TRBJ1-4, with 7 nucleotides matching TRBD1. The CDR3 has 13 amino acids. Looked up from germline, CDR1 is SNHLY and CDR2 is FYNNEI. Trimming took 10 bases from V and 7 from J; bases not matched to a gene: 9. The CDR3 nucleotides read TGTGCCACGACAGGGAACCAGGGTGAAAAACTGTTTTTT. Protein product: CATTGNQGEKLFF.

This clone turned up a few times. This chain links TRBV29-1 with TRBJ1-2; D gene unclear. V was pared by 4 bases and J by 0 bases, with 15 bases between. The CDR3 totals 15 residues. The germline gives CDR1 SQVTM, CDR2 ANQGSEA. The CDR3 DNA sequence: TGCAGCGTTGTCGGACTCTCTGACTCTAACTATGGCTACACCTTC. Translated: CSVVGLSDSNYGYTF.

The V call is TRBV9, the J call TRBJ1-1; TRBD1 is a possible D gene (6 bases). V gave up 4 bases and J gave up 4 bases, with 17 bases separating them. This CDR3 is 15 amino acids long. Germline assignment: CDR1 SGDLS and CDR2 YYNGEE. The CDR3 DNA reads TGTGCCAGCAGCTCACAACCAACAGGGAGCACTGAAGCTTTCTTT. This codes for CASSSQPTGSTEAFF.

The rearrangement joins TRBV7-9 to TRBJ1-2; weak D call: TRBD1 (6 bases). Germline lookup yields CDR1 SEHNR and CDR2 FQNEAQ (reference sequence). The CDR3 contains 12 residues. The V end lost 2 bases, the J end lost 14 bases, and 15 bases lay between the germline ends. The CDR3, as DNA: TGTGCCAGCAGCTTATGGCAGGGGACGACTACCTTC. The encoded protein is CASSLWQGTTTF.

The chain uses TRBV9 and TRBJ1-6; D call uncertain. The length of the CDR3 is 15 residues. Deletions cut 0 bases from V and 6 bases from J, with 10 bases between. Per the germline V gene, CDR1 is SGDLS and CDR2 is YYNGEE. The CDR3 DNA follows: TGTGCCAGCAGCGTAGGGACTCTGAGTAATTCACCCCTCCACTTT. Residues: CASSVGTLSNSPLHF.

The chain couples TRBV6-5 to TRBJ2-2; perhaps TRBD1 as D (5 bases). The germline V gene has CDR1 MNHEY and CDR2 SVGAGI. The V end lost 7 bases, the J end lost 1 base, and 13 bases lay between the germline ends. This CDR3 contains 15 residues. The CDR3: CASKAPTGNTGELFF. CDR3 nucleotide sequence: TGTGCCAGCAAGGCCCCTACAGGGAACACCGGGGAGCTGTTTTTT.

This clone was detected a few times. The V and J genes are TRBV19 and TRBJ2-1, with 11 bases fitting TRBD2. Germline CDR1 is LNHDA and CDR2 is SQIVND (reference sequence). The length of the CDR3 is 16 residues. V was pared by 7 bases and J by 7 bases, with 12 bases of the junction left unmatched. The CDR3 loop is CASTSGIAGGPNEQFF. The CDR3 nucleotides are TGTGCCAGTACCAGTGGGATAGCGGGGGGGCCAAATGAGCAGTTCTTC.

The count of this clone is one. DNA for the CDR3: TGCGCCAGCAGCCTAAGGGACATAGGGGAAAAACTGTTTTTT. This gives the protein CASSLRDIGEKLFF. This chain connects TRBV5-1 to TRBJ1-4; D may be TRBD1 (6 bases). Germline V gene sequence: CDR1 SGHRS, CDR2 YFSETQ. The CDR3 loop spans 14 amino acids. Trimming shortened V by 4 bases and J by 8 bases, and 15 bases separated the two germline ends.

The genes are TRBV3-1 (or the pseudogene TRBV3-2) and TRBJ1-1; TRBD1 is a possible D gene (5 bases). The CDR3 extends over 14 amino acids. V was trimmed by 3 bases and J by 1 base, leaving 9 bases between them. In germline, CDR1 is LGHDT, CDR2 YNNKEL (reference sequence). The CDR3, as DNA: TGTGCCAGCAGCCAGAGAACAGGGAACACTGAAGCTTTCTTT. Protein sequence: CASSQRTGNTEAFF.

V and J are TRBV28 and TRBJ1-6, with TRBD1 identical over 7 bases. CDR1 is MDHEN and CDR2 is SYDVKM in the germline V gene. CDR3 length: 13 residues. V lost 7 bases and J lost 14; bases outside the gene matches: 11. The CDR3 coding sequence is TGTGCCAGCACCCCTCCCCCAGGGGGTACCCTCCACTTT. Encoded protein: CASTPPPGGTLHF.

V gene TRBV7-2 combines with J gene TRBJ1-6; D uncertain. V was cut by 5 bases and J by 1 base, with 9 bases left in between. Germline CDR1 is SGHTA and CDR2 is FQGNSA. There are 15 residues in the CDR3. The CDR3, as DNA: TGTGCCAGCAGCCCCGGAGGATCCTATAATTCACCCCTCCACTTT. It yields the protein CASSPGGSYNSPLHF.

The chain uses TRBV3-1 (or the pseudogene TRBV3-2) and TRBJ1-4; the D is unclear. In germline, CDR1 is LGHDT, CDR2 YNNKEL (reference sequence). V lost 3 bases and J lost 11, with 13 bases in between. This CDR3 is built from 13 residues. The CDR3, as DNA: TGTGCCAGCAGCCATTTATCTAGCGAGAAACTGTTTTTT. Residues: CASSHLSSEKLFF.

V gene TRBV6-4 combines with J gene TRBJ2-3, with 7 bases lining up with TRBD1. The germline CDR1 and CDR2 sequences are MRHNA and SNTAGT. J was trimmed by 1 base and V by 4 bases; bases with no gene match: 5. This CDR3 region has 15 residues. CDR3 DNA: TGTGCCAGCAGTGTACAGGGGTTAGGCACAGATACGCAGTATTTT. Translation gives CASSVQGLGTDTQYF.

The chain is built from TRBV19 and TRBJ1-5; 8 bases map to TRBD1. The CDR3 totals 17 residues. Germline assignment: CDR1 LNHDA and CDR2 SQIVND (reference sequence). V was clipped by 1 base and J by 3 bases; unmatched bases: 8. The DNA for the CDR3 is TGTGCCAGTAGTATAGGGACAGGGTCCAGTAACAATCAGCCCCAGCATTTT. Protein product: CASSIGTGSSNNQPQHF.

The V call is TRBV5-1, the J call TRBJ1-4; 9 bases agree with TRBD1. V gave up 0 bases and J gave up 7 bases; unmatched junction bases: 1. Germline V gives CDR1 SGHRS, CDR2 YFSETQ. This CDR3 has 14 residues. The CDR3, as DNA: TGCGCCAGCAGCTTGGGGACAGGGGTTGAAAAACTGTTTTTT. It codes for CASSLGTGVEKLFF.

This CDR3 reads CASSLGQGLSYEQYF. CDR3 coding DNA: TGTGCCAGCAGCTTAGGACAGGGCCTCTCCTACGAGCAGTACTTC. This chain joins TRBV7-2 and TRBJ2-7; TRBD1 matches 7 bases. This CDR3 comprises 15 residues. CDR1 and CDR2 from the germline V gene are SGHTA and FQGNSA. Unmatched junction bases numbered 3, after V lost 1 base and J lost 0 bases. Variable domain in full (rest from reference TRBV7-2 and TRBJ2-7): GAGVSQSPSNKVTEKGKDVELRCDPISGHTALYWYRQSLGQGLEFLIYFQGNSAPDKSGLPSDRFSAERTGGSVSTLTIQRTQQEDSAVYLCASSLGQGLSYEQYFGPGTRLTVT.